These T cell receptor beta chains were read from a single sample in a study of blood T cell repertoires in COVID-19. Assay used: immunoSEQ multiplex PCR; TCRdb lists only in-frame clones, some missing. The repertoire consists of approximately 240,000 clones, with about 86% occurring once and the leading ten covering 2% to 2.5%. Sequenced material: peripheral blood. The origin of the receptors is an older woman with acute or convalescent COVID-19. The conserved cysteine and the conserved F or W are not part of the CDR3 here. A D gene is named only where the DNA matches it firmly.

J | D | V | CDR3
TRBJ1-3 | - | TRBV10-3 | AISDPRSGQPGSTGNTIY
TRBJ1-5 | - | TRBV7-8 | ASSRGGTFNQPQH
TRBJ2-5 | TRBD1 | TRBV28 | ASSAIRQGGYQETQY
TRBJ2-7 | - | TRBV27 | ASSLVFGASYEQY
TRBJ2-3 | - | TRBV18 | ASSPPSATITSNPHDTQY
TRBJ1-3 | TRBD1 | TRBV5-1 | ASSSGNTGGSGNTIY
TRBJ1-3 | - | TRBV30 | AWSVTAGNTIY
TRBJ2-1 | - | TRBV19 | ATSLGGSYNEQF
TRBJ1-2 | - | TRBV12-3/TRBV12-4 | ASSNGPRGSA
TRBJ2-7 | TRBD1 | TRBV6-6 | ASSSTSGGGSYEQY
TRBJ1-1 | TRBD1 | TRBV18 | ASSPGTGGIGTEAF
TRBJ2-6 | - | TRBV19 | ASEGNGANVLT
TRBJ2-7 | TRBD1 | TRBV10-3 | AITSGTGVSYEQY
TRBJ2-7 | - | TRBV5-8 | ASSLIVHSRGSYEQY
TRBJ1-1 | - | TRBV29-1 | SDGRENTEAF
TRBJ2-6 | TRBD1 | TRBV14 | ASSRGQTGANVLT
TRBJ1-1 | TRBD1 | TRBV5-6 | ASSWGTGANTEAF
TRBJ2-7 | TRBD1 | TRBV9 | ASSVGQGSPYEQY
TRBJ2-1 | TRBD2 | TRBV6-6 | ASTPFRDYHEQF
TRBJ2-3 | TRBD2 | TRBV30 | AWTRGRGDTQY
TRBJ2-2 | TRBD2 | TRBV2 | AIFTSGGVGGELF
TRBJ2-3 | TRBD2 | TRBV3-1/TRBV3-2 | ASSIRLAGGQDTQY
TRBJ2-2 | - | TRBV9 | ASSVGRAGGGELF
TRBJ1-1 | - | TRBV6-5 | ATSELYTEAF
TRBJ1-2 | - | TRBV10-3 | AISGGNGYGYT
TRBJ1-4 | - | TRBV5-5 | ASSPRGIYEKLF
TRBJ2-1 | - | TRBV28 | ASSQDSRYNEQF